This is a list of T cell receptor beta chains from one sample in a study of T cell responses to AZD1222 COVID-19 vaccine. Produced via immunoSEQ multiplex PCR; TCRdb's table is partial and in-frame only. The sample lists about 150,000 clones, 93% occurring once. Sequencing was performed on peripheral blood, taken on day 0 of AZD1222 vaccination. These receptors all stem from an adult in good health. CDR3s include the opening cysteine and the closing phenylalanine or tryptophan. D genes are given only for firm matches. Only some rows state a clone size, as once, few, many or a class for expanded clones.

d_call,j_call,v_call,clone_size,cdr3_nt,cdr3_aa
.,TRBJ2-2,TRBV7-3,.,TGTGCCAGCAGCTCCCTTAACACCGGGGAGCTGTTTTTT,CASSSLNTGELFF
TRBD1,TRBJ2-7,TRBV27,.,TGTGCCAGCGGCGGGACAGGGTCCCACGAGCAGTACTTC,CASGGTGSHEQYF
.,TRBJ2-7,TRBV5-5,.,TGTGCCAGCAGCTTAGGGCAGTCCAACTCCTACGAGCAGTACTTC,CASSLGQSNSYEQYF
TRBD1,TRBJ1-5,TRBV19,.,TGTGCCAGTAGGGACAGGGGCAATCAGCCCCAGCATTTT,CASRDRGNQPQHF
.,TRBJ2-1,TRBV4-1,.,TGCGCCAGCAGCCAAGTAGGCGGGGATGAGCAGTTCTTC,CASSQVGGDEQFF
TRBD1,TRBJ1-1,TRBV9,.,TGTGCCAGCAGCGTAGACCCTTCTCCGGGACAGGGTGGGTTTAACACTGAAGCTTTCTTT,CASSVDPSPGQGGFNTEAFF
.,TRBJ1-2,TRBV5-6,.,TGTGCCAGCAGCTCCCAACCGGGGCGAAACTATGGCTACACCTTC,CASSSQPGRNYGYTF
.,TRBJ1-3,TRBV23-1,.,TGCGCCAGCAGTCAATCGGTCTTTGGACAGCCGGGGGGAAACACCATATATTTT,CASSQSVFGQPGGNTIYF
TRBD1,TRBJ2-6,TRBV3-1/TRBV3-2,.,TGTGCCAGCAGCCAGCACCGGGACAGTAACTCTGGGGCCAACGTCCTGACTTTC,CASSQHRDSNSGANVLTF
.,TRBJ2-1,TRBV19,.,TGTGCCAGTAGTAGTCGAGGGATTTACTACAATGAGCAGTTCTTC,CASSSRGIYYNEQFF
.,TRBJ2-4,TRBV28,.,TGTGCCACCCTGCTGGAGGGGGCCAAAAACATTCAGTACTTC,CATLLEGAKNIQYF
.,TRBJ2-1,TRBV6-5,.,TGTGCCACCGGCACCGGCGCCTACTACAATGAGCAGTTCTTC,CATGTGAYYNEQFF
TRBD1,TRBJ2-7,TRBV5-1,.,TGCGCCAGCAGCTTGGGAGGGCAGGGGGCGGACGAGCAGTACTTC,CASSLGGQGADEQYF
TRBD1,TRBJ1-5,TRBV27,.,TGTGCCAGCAAGGACCTGGGACAGAATAGCAATCAGCCCCAGCATTTT,CASKDLGQNSNQPQHF
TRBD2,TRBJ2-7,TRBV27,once,TGTGCCAGCAGTTTGTCCCTAGCGGGGGACTACGAGCAGTACTTC,CASSLSLAGDYEQYF
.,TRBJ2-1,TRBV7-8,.,TGTGCCAGCAGCTTAGGGCTAGGCTCCTACAATGAGCAGTTCTTC,CASSLGLGSYNEQFF
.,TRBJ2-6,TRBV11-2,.,TGTGCCAGCAGCTTTAGGTCTGGGGCCAACGTCCTGACTTTC,CASSFRSGANVLTF
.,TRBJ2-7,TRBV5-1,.,TGCGCCAGCAGCTTTACGGGGCCGGGGGAGCAGTACTTC,CASSFTGPGEQYF
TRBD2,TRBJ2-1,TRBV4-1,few,TGCGCCAGCAGCCAAGTCAGCCTAGCGGGAATGGCTCTTAATGAGCAGTTCTTC,CASSQVSLAGMALNEQFF
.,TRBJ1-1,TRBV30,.,TGTGCCTGGGGTAGGGATAGGACTGAAGCTTTCTTT,CAWGRDRTEAFF
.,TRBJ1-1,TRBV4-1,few,TGCGCCAGCAGCGGCCTGGGGGCTGGGAGAGCTTTCTTT,CASSGLGAGRAFF
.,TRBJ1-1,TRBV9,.,TGTGCCAGCAGCTCTGGGGGTGGAAGGACTGAAGCTTTCTTT,CASSSGGGRTEAFF
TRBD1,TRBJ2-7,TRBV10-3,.,TGTGCCATCAGTTTGACAGGGCGAGAGCAGTACTTC,CAISLTGREQYF
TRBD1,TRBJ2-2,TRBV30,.,TGTGCCTGGGCCGGGACAGGGGATTATGGCGGGGAGCTGTTTTTT,CAWAGTGDYGGELFF
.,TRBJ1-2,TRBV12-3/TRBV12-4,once,TGTGCCAGCAGACCAGCCCGGGGGAATGGCTACACCTTC,CASRPARGNGYTF
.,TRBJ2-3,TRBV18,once,TGTGCCAGCTCACCAGAAACAGGCACAGATACGCAGTATTTT,CASSPETGTDTQYF
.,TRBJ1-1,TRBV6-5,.,TGTGCCAGCAGTTACTCCACGAGGGGGACCACTGAAGCTTTCTTT,CASSYSTRGTTEAFF
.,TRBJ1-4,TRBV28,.,TGTGCCAGCAGCGAAGGGGGAACTAATGAAAAACTGTTTTTT,CASSEGGTNEKLFF
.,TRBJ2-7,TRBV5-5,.,TGTGCCAGCAGTCAAGTACAGAGCCTCTCCTACGAGCAGTACTTC,CASSQVQSLSYEQYF
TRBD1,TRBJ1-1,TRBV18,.,TGTGCCAGCTCACCGGGACAGGATCTGAACACTGAAGCTTTCTTT,CASSPGQDLNTEAFF
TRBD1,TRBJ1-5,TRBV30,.,TGTGCCTGGAGTCCAGAGGGACAGGAGAATCAGCCCCAGCATTTT,CAWSPEGQENQPQHF
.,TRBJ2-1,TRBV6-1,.,TGTGCCAGCAGTGAAGATCTAAGTCTAGGACAGAACTCCTACAATGAGCAGTTCTTC,CASSEDLSLGQNSYNEQFF
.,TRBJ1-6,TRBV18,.,TGTGCCAGCTCACCACCCCAGGGTGAATACTCACCCCTCCACTTT,CASSPPQGEYSPLHF
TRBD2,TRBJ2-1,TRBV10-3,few,TGTGCCATCAGTGAGTCAGTAGCGGGAGATCCGAATGAGCAGTTCTTC,CAISESVAGDPNEQFF
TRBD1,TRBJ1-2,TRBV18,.,TGTGCCAGCTCCCTGGACAGGGACGGCTACACCTTC,CASSLDRDGYTF
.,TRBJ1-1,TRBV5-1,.,TGCGCCAGCAGCTTGGATTTTGTAGGGAAGATTGAAGCTTTCTTT,CASSLDFVGKIEAFF
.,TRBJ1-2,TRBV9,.,TGTGCCAGCAGCCAGCGACAGGCGTATGGCTACACCTTC,CASSQRQAYGYTF
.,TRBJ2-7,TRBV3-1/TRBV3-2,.,TGTGCCAGCAGCCAAGAGTGGAGCCCCTACGAGCAGTACTTC,CASSQEWSPYEQYF
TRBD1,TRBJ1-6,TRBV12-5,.,TGTGCTAGTGGTTTGACAGGGGAGAATTCACCCCTCCACTTT,CASGLTGENSPLHF